This is a list of T cell receptor beta chains from one sample in a study of shared clonotypes between healthy human individuals. Assay: immunoSEQ multiplex PCR; the TCRdb copy retains only in-frame clones and omits some. The data show about 2.4 million clones, over 85% seen once. Sequencing was done on a sample of naive CD4+ T cells from PBMCs. The receptors were sampled from a man between 18 and 35 years old in good health. Some clones in this sample may be carry-over from other donors' samples. The CDR3 runs from the conserved cysteine through the conserved F or W. D genes are given only for firm matches. Clone size, where shown, is once, few, many, or a class for clones that have expanded.

v_gene	abundance	d_gene	j_gene	CDR3aa	CDR3nt
TRBV19	.	.	TRBJ1-5	CASSIVGRLDQPQHF	TGTGCCAGTAGTATAGTTGGACGGCTTGATCAGCCCCAGCATTTT
TRBV5-5	.	TRBD2	TRBJ2-2	CASSLAPGLAAEELFF	TGTGCCAGCAGCTTGGCCCCGGGACTAGCGGCGGAGGAGCTGTTTTTT
TRBV18	.	TRBD1	TRBJ1-2	CASSRRDRSNYGYTF	TGTGCCAGCTCACGCCGGGACAGATCTAACTATGGCTACACCTTC
TRBV5-1	.	TRBD1	TRBJ2-7	CASSLEGTGGFYEQYF	TGCGCCAGCAGCTTGGAAGGGACAGGGGGTTTCTACGAGCAGTACTTC
TRBV19	.	.	TRBJ1-5	CASSNLGHQPQHF	TGTGCCAGTAGTAATCTCGGGCACCAGCCCCAGCATTTT
TRBV7-9	.	.	TRBJ2-7	CASSSRGKGYEQYF	TGTGCCAGCAGCTCAAGGGGCAAGGGCTACGAGCAGTACTTC
TRBV19	.	TRBD2	TRBJ2-3	CASSAGGSTDTQYF	TGTGCCAGTAGTGCGGGGGGTAGCACAGATACGCAGTATTTT
TRBV27	.	.	TRBJ1-5	CASREGGSSNQPQHF	TGTGCCAGCAGGGAGGGGGGGAGTAGCAATCAGCCCCAGCATTTT
TRBV19	.	.	TRBJ1-4	CASSIGGLGEKLFF	TGTGCCAGTAGTATAGGGGGACTGGGGGAAAAACTGTTTTTT
TRBV21-1	.	.	TRBJ2-2	CASSKSSSLAGDTGELFF	TGTGCCAGCAGCAAATCCTCCTCACTAGCGGGAGACACCGGGGAGCTGTTTTTT
TRBV29-1	.	TRBD2	TRBJ2-3	CSVGLADTQYF	TGCAGCGTTGGACTAGCTGATACGCAGTATTTT
TRBV5-4	.	TRBD2	TRBJ2-3	CASSLRLAEGTDTQYF	TGTGCCAGCAGCTTGAGACTAGCGGAGGGCACAGATACGCAGTATTTT
TRBV5-1	.	TRBD1	TRBJ1-4	CASSLVSSGTGIEKLFF	TGCGCCAGCAGCTTGGTTTCTTCCGGGACAGGAATTGAAAAACTGTTTTTT
TRBV2	.	TRBD2	TRBJ2-1	CASSEAWLAGGRYNEQFF	TGTGCCAGCAGTGAAGCTTGGCTAGCGGGAGGCCGCTACAATGAGCAGTTCTTC
TRBV10-3	few	.	TRBJ1-1	CAISGIGGNTEAFF	TGTGCCATCAGTGGAATAGGTGGGAACACTGAAGCTTTCTTT
TRBV4-1	.	.	TRBJ2-1	CASSQPLKGVYEQFF	TGCGCCAGCAGCCAACCCCTGAAGGGGGTTTATGAGCAGTTCTTC
TRBV19	once	.	TRBJ2-6	CASSTRQTSGANVLTF	TGTGCCAGTAGTACCCGACAGACCTCTGGGGCCAACGTCCTGACTTTC
TRBV19	.	.	TRBJ2-7	CATRGDGYEQYF	TGTGCCACCAGGGGGGACGGCTACGAGCAGTACTTC
TRBV18	.	.	TRBJ1-1	CASSLGQTEAFF	TGTGCCAGCTCCCTCGGACAAACTGAAGCTTTCTTT
TRBV19	.	TRBD2	TRBJ2-1	CASRPLGTSGKYEQFF	TGTGCCAGTCGCCCACTGGGGACTAGCGGGAAATATGAGCAGTTCTTC
TRBV28	.	.	TRBJ1-1	CASSLTPHVGGTEAFF	TGTGCCAGCAGTTTGACCCCCCACGTGGGCGGCACTGAAGCTTTCTTT
TRBV19	.	.	TRBJ1-1	CASSLQMNTEAFF	TGTGCCAGTAGTCTCCAGATGAACACTGAAGCTTTCTTT
TRBV6-6	.	TRBD1	TRBJ1-5	CATQGVGQPQHF	TGTGCTACACAGGGGGTCGGACAGCCCCAGCATTTT
TRBV9	.	.	TRBJ2-7	CASSVEPGLSYEQYF	TGTGCCAGCAGCGTAGAGCCGGGACTCTCCTACGAGCAGTACTTC
TRBV6-6	.	.	TRBJ2-7	CASSYPTGLNEQYF	TGTGCCAGCAGTTACCCTACAGGGCTGAACGAGCAGTACTTC
TRBV6-5	.	.	TRBJ2-7	CASSASYEQYF	TGTGCCAGCAGTGCGTCCTACGAGCAGTACTTC
TRBV4-1	.	.	TRBJ2-3	CASSQPQSTQYF	TGCGCCAGCAGCCAACCGCAGAGTACGCAGTATTTT
TRBV5-6	.	TRBD2	TRBJ2-7	CASSAGTSYEQYF	TGTGCCAGCAGCGCCGGGACTAGCTACGAGCAGTACTTC
TRBV14	.	.	TRBJ2-1	CASSQRISYNEQFF	TGTGCCAGCAGCCAACGGATCTCCTACAATGAGCAGTTCTTC
TRBV7-7	.	TRBD2	TRBJ2-1	CATGLGEQFF	TGTGCCACCGGACTAGGAGAGCAGTTCTTC
TRBV6-1	.	.	TRBJ2-2	CASSEFAPENTGELFF	TGTGCCAGCAGTGAATTTGCGCCTGAAAACACCGGGGAGCTGTTTTTT
TRBV10-3	.	TRBD1	TRBJ2-1	CAIRPWLQGAPYNEQFF	TGTGCCATCAGGCCTTGGTTGCAGGGGGCGCCTTACAATGAGCAGTTCTTC